This TCR beta chain was sequenced during a study of tissue T cells after allogeneic stem cell transplantation. Study-level points and caveats: Anatomically similar tissues had similar TCR repertoires within each patient. Sampling depth was limited, and the cohort was small and clinically varied. Some tissue clones might be persisting host cells; their alloreactivity or antigen specificity was not determined. In patients and mice, blood and spleen missed much of tissue repertoire.

The germline gives CDR1 NNHDY, CDR2 SYVADS. The CDR3 is 14 residues long. Clones were sequenced by immunoSEQ multiplex PCR, and TCRdb holds only the in-frame ones, with some missing. The repertoire has a few thousand clones, 40% to 50% of them found once; the top ten carry roughly 31%. The time point: mouse harvest day 14 after allogeneic transplant. Each mouse received 10^7 T-cell-depleted marrow cells plus 10^6 splenic CD5+ T cells by tail vein. With respect to this clone: Its antigen remains unidentified. The junction departs from germline at one end; a sequencing error may be responsible. The listed genes are named as in mouse. The read terminates 1 residue ahead of where the CDR3 ends, so the germline J gene completes it.

This TCR came from a female BALB/c mouse given C57BL/6 T cells with graft-versus-host disease after an allogeneic hematopoietic cell transplant. The V gene is TRBV13-3, the J gene TRBJ1-3, with 8 nucleotides matching TRBD1. Sequenced input: gut tissue. Incomplete CDR3 DNA: TGTGCCCGCAGAGAGACAGGGGCTGGAAATACGCTCTAT. Its translation is CARRETGAGNTLY. The CDR3 as a whole reads CARRETGAGNTLYF.